Presented here are 10 T cell receptor beta chains from one specimen sequenced in a study of blood T cell repertoires in COVID-19. Only in-frame clones appear in the TCRdb table, and some are missing; sequencing was by immunoSEQ multiplex PCR. The table lists some 150,000 clones, 70% to 90% of them singletons. Specimen: peripheral blood. The receptors here all came from a woman aged 55 to 70 with acute or convalescent COVID-19.

The chain recombines TRBV7-2 with TRBJ2-7; perhaps TRBD2 as D (5 bases). Trimming removed 5 bases at V and 6 bases at J, with 20 bases between. The CDR3 spans 15 residues. Germline-derived CDR1 and CDR2 are SGHTA and FQGNSA. The CDR3 loop is CASSPPGTMFTEQYF. In DNA, the CDR3 is TGTGCCAGCAGCCCGCCGGGAACCATGTTCACCGAGCAGTACTTC.

This chain links TRBV7-2 with TRBJ1-1; D gene ambiguous. There are 13 residues in the CDR3. Germline lookup yields CDR1 SGHTA and CDR2 FQGNSA. The ends were cut back, 7 bases at V and 10 bases at J, with 19 bases in the middle. CDR3 sequence: CASTFAEAGRAFF. As DNA, the CDR3 is TGTGCCAGCACCTTTGCCGAAGCAGGAAGAGCTTTCTTT.

J is TRBJ2-1 and V is TRBV11-3; 11 nucleotides match TRBD2. This CDR3 has 16 amino acids. The germline gives CDR1 SGHNT, CDR2 YENEEA. V shed 1 base and J 6 bases; nucleotides not matched to a gene: 5. The CDR3 protein is CASSLGSSGGLNEQFF. The CDR3 coding sequence is TGTGCCAGCAGCTTAGGTTCTAGCGGGGGGCTCAATGAGCAGTTCTTC.

The chain combines TRBV9 with TRBJ2-7; possible D gene TRBD1, 6 bases. The CDR3 covers 14 residues. The germline CDR1 and CDR2 sequences are SGDLS and YYNGEE. Trimming took off 4 bases at V and 6 bases at J, with 17 bases between the two ends. The CDR3 here is CASSLAGAAREQYF. In nucleotides, the CDR3 is TGTGCCAGCAGCCTTGCAGGGGCGGCGCGCGAGCAGTACTTC.

In its sample, this clone was seen once. The CDR3 loop is CASRTFLNSPLHF. The CDR3 DNA follows: TGTGCCAGTCGGACTTTCCTTAATTCACCCCTCCACTTT. This chain joins TRBV27 and TRBJ1-6; D uncertain. Germline-derived CDR1 and CDR2 are MNHEY and SMNVEV (reference sequence). The V end lost 9 bases, the J end lost 6 bases, and 12 bases lay between the germline ends. The CDR3 runs to 13 residues.

J is TRBJ1-1 and V is TRBV18; D remains unclear. The length of the CDR3 is 13 residues. The germline gives CDR1 KGHSH, CDR2 LQKENI. V was clipped by 1 base and J by 1 base, with 4 bases between them. The CDR3 DNA follows: TGTGCCAGCTCACCACGGCAGAACACTGAAGCTTTCTTT. As protein: CASSPRQNTEAFF.

The chain has TRBV5-1 and TRBJ2-3, with TRBD2 as a possible D gene (5 bases). CDR1 is SGHRS, CDR2 YFSETQ, per germline. The CDR3 loop spans 16 amino acids. V gave up 0 bases and J gave up 2 bases, with 13 bases separating them. This CDR3 reads CASSLGRRAATDTQYF. CDR3 sequence (DNA): TGCGCCAGCAGCTTGGGTCGGCGGGCGGCCACAGATACGCAGTATTTT. Filled out from reference TRBV5-1 and TRBJ2-3, the complete variable domain reads KAGVTQTPRYLIKTRGQQVTLSCSPISGHRSVSWYQQTPGQGLQFLFEYFSETQRNKGNFPGRFSGRQFSNSRSEMNVSTLELGDSALYLCASSLGRRAATDTQYFGPGTRLTVL.

This clone was picked up a small number of times. The CDR3 sequence is CASRPTGRSYEQYF. CDR3 bases: TGTGCCAGCAGACCGACAGGGAGATCCTACGAGCAGTACTTC. The chain joins TRBV6-5 to TRBJ2-7; 7 nucleotides line up with TRBD1. Germline assignment: CDR1 MNHEY and CDR2 SVGAGI. This CDR3 is built from 14 residues. With 6 bases clipped from V and 1 base from J, the junction kept 6 bases outside the gene matches.

V is TRBV10-1 and J is TRBJ1-5; 11 bases fit TRBD1. This CDR3 region has 17 residues. The J segment lost 0 bases and the V segment lost 7 bases, leaving 8 bases of the junction unmatched. In germline, CDR1 is WNHNN, CDR2 SYGVQD (reference sequence). The CDR3 region is CASIRDRGLYSNQPQHF. The CDR3 DNA reads as TGCGCCAGCATCCGGGACAGGGGGTTGTATAGCAATCAGCCCCAGCATTTT.

The rearrangement links TRBV7-3 to TRBJ2-2, with D uncertain. The CDR3 is made up of 14 amino acids. The germline CDR1 and CDR2 sequences are SGHTA and FQGTGA. The V end lost 5 bases, the J end lost 0 bases, and 7 bases lay between the germline ends. Here the CDR3 DNA reads TGTGCCAGCAGCCCCCGTTCGAACACCGGGGAGCTGTTTTTT. Its translation: CASSPRSNTGELFF.